This T cell receptor beta chain was obtained from a study of early T cells in non-severe SARS-CoV-2 infection. Across the whole study: Sequenced material consisted of bulk RNA (from unsorted whole blood), and chains were unpaired.

As to this clonotype: What it recognizes is unknown.

Individual cDNA molecules were tagged with unique molecular identifiers. TCRdb ran MiXCR on the 5' RACE reads and lists one entry per CDR3 protein. The table includes 98,000 or so distinct CDR3 sequences, approximately 12% detected once. CDR1 SGHVS and CDR2 FQNEAQ come from the germline V gene. The CDR3 extends over 16 amino acids. V was pared by 5 bases and J by 1 base, with 16 bases between. Study results and caveats: Anti-spike CD8 responses were favored in VDJdb matching, and private and CD4 specificities were missed.

The TCR comes from an adult who was a healthcare worker with PCR-confirmed SARS-CoV-2 infection or an uninfected control (not recorded which). The sequences come from whole blood, collected at baseline. V is TRBV7-8 and J is TRBJ2-3; D possibly corresponds to TRBD1 (6 bases). The CDR3: CASSGYRVRGTDTQYF. CDR3 nucleotides: TGTGCCAGCAGCGGATACAGGGTGAGGGGCACAGATACGCAGTATTTT.